Shown below are 4 T cell receptor beta chains from a single sample sequenced in a study of T cells in Graves' hyperthyroidism and ophthalmopathy (dated by TCRdb to between 2019 and 2020). The library was made by multiplex PCR. Sequencing was carried out with an Illumina HiSeq 2000. Amplification of TCR beta CDR3 regions was carried out from RNA transcripts. A first-round RT-PCR of the TCR CDR3 used the HTBI primer set with the Qiagen OneStep RT-PCR kit. TCRdb took the public reads, trimmed them with fastp at Q25, ran MiXCR for clone calling and kept in-frame beta chains. Rows matching on CDR3 protein sequence are summarized as one entry with the most common DNA and genes. The sample yields hundreds of thousands of distinct CDR3 sequences; 14% were counted once. Roughly a tenth of the sample belongs to the ten largest clones. The sample consisted of blood. The receptors stem from a woman aged 18 to 35 with Graves' hyperthyroidism.

This clonotype was seen many times. The chain uses TRBV7-2 and TRBJ2-4; D is unresolved. Germline assignment: CDR1 SGHTA and CDR2 FQGNSA. V dropped 2 bases and J dropped 0 bases, with 8 bases sitting between them. The CDR3 loop spans 15 amino acids. The CDR3 DNA reads TGTGCCAGCAGCTTAAACATCGTAGCCAAAAACATTCAGTACTTC. Translating it yields CASSLNIVAKNIQYF.

About this clonotype: One base away lies a much larger clone, so this may be a sequencing read error. Without the conserved terminal phenylalanine or tryptophan, this CDR3 likely stems from a read error. The chain links TRBV11-2 to TRBJ1-6, with D uncertain. Per germline, CDR1 SGHAT and CDR2 FQNNGV. This CDR3 is 14 amino acids long. V was pared by 2 bases and J by 6 bases, with 8 bases between. The DNA of the CDR3 is TGTGCCAGCAGCTTATCGGGTGGTAATTCACCCCTCCACCTT. It encodes CASSLSGGNSPLHL.

This clonotype appeared many times. The chain has TRBV27 and TRBJ2-5; a possible D gene is TRBD1 (5 bases). CDR1 is MNHEY and CDR2 is SMNVEV in the germline V gene (reference sequence). V was clipped by 6 bases and J by 2 bases, with 19 bases between them. The CDR3 totals 16 residues. The CDR3 is CASRSRLGREQETQYF. The CDR3 DNA follows: TGTGCCAGCAGATCTCGTCTGGGCAGGGAACAAGAGACCCAGTACTTC.

The rearrangement links TRBV6-2 or TRBV6-3 to TRBJ2-2, with D possibly TRBD2 on 5 matching bases. CDR3 length: 15 amino acids. Germline loops: CDR1 MNHEY, CDR2 SVGEGT. V lost 2 bases, J lost 1 base, and 8 bases lay in between. Here the CDR3 reads CASSYEAVNTGELFF. The CDR3, as DNA: TGTGCCAGCAGTTACGAAGCGGTGAACACCGGGGAGCTGTTTTTT.